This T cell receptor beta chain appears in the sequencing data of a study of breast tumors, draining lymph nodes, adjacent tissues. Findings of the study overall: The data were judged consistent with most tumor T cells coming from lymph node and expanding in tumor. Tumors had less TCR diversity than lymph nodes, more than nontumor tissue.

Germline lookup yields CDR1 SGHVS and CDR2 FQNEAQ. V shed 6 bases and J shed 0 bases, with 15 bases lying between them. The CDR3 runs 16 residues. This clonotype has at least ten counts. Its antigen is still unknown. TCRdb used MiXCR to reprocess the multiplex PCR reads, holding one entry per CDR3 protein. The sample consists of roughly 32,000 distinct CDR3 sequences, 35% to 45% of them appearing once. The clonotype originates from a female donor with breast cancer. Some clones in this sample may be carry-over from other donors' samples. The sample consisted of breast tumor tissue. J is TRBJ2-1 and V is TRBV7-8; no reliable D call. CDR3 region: CASRVRATSSYNEQFF. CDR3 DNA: TGTGCCAGCAGGGTTAGGGCCACCTCCTCCTACAATGAGCAGTTCTTC.